The clone carrying this T cell receptor beta chain was picked up one time. Antigen: not known. Unmatched junction bases numbered 8, after V lost 4 bases and J lost 6 bases. This CDR3 is built from 15 residues. Germline loops: CDR1 MGHRA, CDR2 YSYEKL. The PCR used 60 Vbeta and 13 Jbeta primers. Some clones are missing from TCRdb's copy, which holds only in-frame ones; the method was immunoSEQ multiplex PCR. The sample shows approximately 130,000 clones, 60% to 85% of them seen only once. This sample stems from a study of cytomegalovirus exposure and HLA in healthy donors. Study-level findings and limits: Earlier results showed most TCR beta V segments being productive about 90% or about 30% of the time. Cytomegalovirus status, reportedly, was diagnosed with high specificity and sensitivity by the classifier. Evidence from a later analysis indicated that most CMV-associated TCR beta chains looked HLA-restricted.

The chain couples TRBV4-1 to TRBJ1-2, with 10 nucleotides matching TRBD1. Material for sequencing was PBMCs. The sequence was collected from a man aged 25 to 40 in good health and CMV-seronegative. CDR3 in amino acids: CASSPSVTGGDGYTF. The CDR3 DNA reads as TGCGCCAGCAGCCCGAGTGTGACAGGGGGCGATGGCTACACCTTC.